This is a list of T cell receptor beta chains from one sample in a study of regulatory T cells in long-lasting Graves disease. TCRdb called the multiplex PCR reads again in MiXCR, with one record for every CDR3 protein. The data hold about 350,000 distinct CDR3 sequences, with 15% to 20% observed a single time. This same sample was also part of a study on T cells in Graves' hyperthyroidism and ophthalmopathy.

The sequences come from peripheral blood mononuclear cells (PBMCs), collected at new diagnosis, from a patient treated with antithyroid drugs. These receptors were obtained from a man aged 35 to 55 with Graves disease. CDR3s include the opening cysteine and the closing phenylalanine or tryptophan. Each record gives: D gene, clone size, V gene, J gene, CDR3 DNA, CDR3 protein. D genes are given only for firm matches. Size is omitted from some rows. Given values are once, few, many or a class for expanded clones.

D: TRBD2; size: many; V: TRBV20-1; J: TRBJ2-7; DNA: TGCGGTCTAGCGGGGGGCCGCTCCTACGAGCAGTACTTC; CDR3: CGLAGGRSYEQYF
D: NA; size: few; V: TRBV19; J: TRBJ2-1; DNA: TGTGCCAGTAGTATAGGGGGGAGCCGGAACAATGAGCAGTTCTTC; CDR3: CASSIGGSRNNEQFF
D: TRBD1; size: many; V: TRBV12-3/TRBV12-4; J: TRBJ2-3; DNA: TGTGCCAGCAGGGACAGGGGTTTTAGCACAGATACGCAGTATTTT; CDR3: CASRDRGFSTDTQYF
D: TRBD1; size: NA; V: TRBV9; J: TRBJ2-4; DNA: TGTGCCAGCAGCCCTGCTCAGGGGGCGTGGGACATTCAGTACTTC; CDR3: CASSPAQGAWDIQYF
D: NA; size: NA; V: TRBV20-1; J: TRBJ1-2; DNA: TGCAGTGCTAGACCCGATGAACAGGATTATGGCTACACCTTC; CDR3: CSARPDEQDYGYTF
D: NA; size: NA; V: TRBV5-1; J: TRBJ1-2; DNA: TGCGCCAGCAGCTTGCTTGGCAGCCTAAACTCCCATGGCTACACCTTC; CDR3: CASSLLGSLNSHGYTF
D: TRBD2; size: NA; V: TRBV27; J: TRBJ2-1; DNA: TGTGCCAGCAATCCCTTGGCTAGCGGGTGGAATGAGCAGTTCTTC; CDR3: CASNPLASGWNEQFF
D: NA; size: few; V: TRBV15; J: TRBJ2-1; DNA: TGTGCCACCAGCAACGACCGGGGCTCCTACAATGAGCAGTTCTTC; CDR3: CATSNDRGSYNEQFF
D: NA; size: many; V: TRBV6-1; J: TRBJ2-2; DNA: TGTGCCAGCAGAAGACAGGACTGGGGCACCGGGGAGCTGTTTTTT; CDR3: CASRRQDWGTGELFF
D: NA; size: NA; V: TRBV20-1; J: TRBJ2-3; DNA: TGCAGTGCTAGAGATGGGAATATAGGGGGACGGTTAAGCGATACGCAGTATTTT; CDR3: CSARDGNIGGRLSDTQYF
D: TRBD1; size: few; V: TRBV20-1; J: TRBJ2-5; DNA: TGCAGTGCGGCACTGACAGGGCCCCAGTACTTC; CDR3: CSAALTGPQYF
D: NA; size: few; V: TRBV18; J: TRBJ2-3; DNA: TGTGCCAGCTCACAAGGGACCACAGATACGCAGTATTTT; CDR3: CASSQGTTDTQYF
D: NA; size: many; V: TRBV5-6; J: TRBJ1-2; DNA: TGTGCCAGCAGCTGGGCCGGGGGGCTTGGCTACACCTTC; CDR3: CASSWAGGLGYTF
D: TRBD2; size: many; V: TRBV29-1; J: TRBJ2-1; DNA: TGCAGCGTTGAAAGGGGCGGGGGAGACTACAATGAGCAGTTCTTC; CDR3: CSVERGGGDYNEQFF
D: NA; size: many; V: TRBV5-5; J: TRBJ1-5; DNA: TGTGCCAGCAGCTTAGGGGCAGGGGCAGATGCGACCAATCAGCCCCAGCATTTT; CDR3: CASSLGAGADATNQPQHF
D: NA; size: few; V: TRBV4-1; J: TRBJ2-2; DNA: TGCGCCAGCAGCCAAGACGGGGTAGACGGGGAGCTGTTTTTT; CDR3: CASSQDGVDGELFF
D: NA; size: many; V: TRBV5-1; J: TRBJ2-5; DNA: TGCGCCAGCAGCTTGGTTGGCAGCCTCCAAGAGACCCAGTACTTC; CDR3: CASSLVGSLQETQYF
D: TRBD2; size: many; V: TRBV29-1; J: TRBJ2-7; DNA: TGCAGCGTTGGGAAGGTGGGAGGGAACGAGCAGTACTTC; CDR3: CSVGKVGGNEQYF
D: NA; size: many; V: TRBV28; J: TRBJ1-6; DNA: TGTGCCAGCAGTTTAGGAAATCAGGGGTTCTCCTCACCCCTCCACTTT; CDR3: CASSLGNQGFSSPLHF
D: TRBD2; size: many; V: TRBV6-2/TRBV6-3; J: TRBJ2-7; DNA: TGTGCCAGCAGTTTGGAGGGGAGGGCGGACTCCTACGAGCAGTACTTC; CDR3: CASSLEGRADSYEQYF
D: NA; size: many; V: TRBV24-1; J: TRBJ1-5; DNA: TGTGCCACCAGTGTAGGAGGGGACGGGATTCAGCCCCAGCATTTT; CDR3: CATSVGGDGIQPQHF
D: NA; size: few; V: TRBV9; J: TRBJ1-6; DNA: TGTGCCAGCAGCGTGTTTGTGAGTCCAAGCTCCTATAATTCACCCCTCCACTTT; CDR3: CASSVFVSPSSYNSPLHF
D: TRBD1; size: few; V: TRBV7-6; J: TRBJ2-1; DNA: TGTGCCAGCAGCTTATGTTTCAGGGGGTATCACAATGAGCAGTTCTTC; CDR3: CASSLCFRGYHNEQFF
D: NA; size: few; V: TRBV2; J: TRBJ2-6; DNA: TGTGCCAGCAATACCCCCAGGGCTGGGGCCAACGTCCTGACTTTC; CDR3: CASNTPRAGANVLTF
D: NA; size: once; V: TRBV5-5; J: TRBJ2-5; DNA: TGTGCCAGCAGCTTTCGTCAGGGCCAGGGGACCCAGTACTTC; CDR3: CASSFRQGQGTQYF
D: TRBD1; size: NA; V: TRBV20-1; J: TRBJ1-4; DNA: TGCAGTGCAGGGGACAGGGGGAATGAAAAACTGTTTTTT; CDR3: CSAGDRGNEKLFF
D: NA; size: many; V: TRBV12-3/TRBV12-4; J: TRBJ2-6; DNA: TGTGCCAGCAGTTTTGGTGCGTCGGGCTCTGGGGCCAACGTCCTGACTTTC; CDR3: CASSFGASGSGANVLTF